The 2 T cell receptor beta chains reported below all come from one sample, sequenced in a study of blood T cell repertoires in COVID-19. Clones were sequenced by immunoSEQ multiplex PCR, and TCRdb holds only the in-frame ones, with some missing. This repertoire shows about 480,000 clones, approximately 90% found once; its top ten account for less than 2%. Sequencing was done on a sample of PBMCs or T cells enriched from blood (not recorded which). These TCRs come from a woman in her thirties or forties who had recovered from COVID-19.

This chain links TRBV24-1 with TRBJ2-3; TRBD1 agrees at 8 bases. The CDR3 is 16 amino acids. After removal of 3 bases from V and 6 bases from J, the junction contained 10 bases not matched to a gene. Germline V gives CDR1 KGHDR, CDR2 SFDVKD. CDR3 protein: CATSDTGQGQSDTQYF. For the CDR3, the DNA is TGTGCCACCAGTGATACCGGACAGGGACAGTCGGATACGCAGTATTTT.

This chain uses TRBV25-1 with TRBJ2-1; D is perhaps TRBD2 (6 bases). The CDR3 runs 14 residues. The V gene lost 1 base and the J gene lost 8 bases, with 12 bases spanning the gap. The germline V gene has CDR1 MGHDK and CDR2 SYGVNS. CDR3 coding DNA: TGTGCCAGCAGTGAATTCGGGACTGTCGATGAGCAGTTCTTC. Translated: CASSEFGTVDEQFF.